The next 22 T cell receptor beta chains were all read from a single sample in a study of blood T cell repertoires in COVID-19. The protocol was immunoSEQ multiplex PCR, while the TCRdb copy is restricted to in-frame clones and leaves out a portion. The repertoire holds some 220,000 clones, with over 80% as singletons. The sequencing sample was made of peripheral blood. The receptor source for this set is a human donor in a cohort sampled during active COVID-19.

V and J are TRBV4-2 and TRBJ2-3, with TRBD2 as a possible D gene (5 bases). Germline V lookup: CDR1 LGHNA, CDR2 YNFKEQ. CDR3 length: 15 residues. The germline V and J ends were trimmed by 4 bases and 4 bases, with 15 bases remaining between them. The DNA for the CDR3 is TGTGCCAGCAGCCCACGGTCCCCCGGGGCAGATACGCAGTATTTT. The encoded protein is CASSPRSPGADTQYF.

This clone showed up just a few times. This chain's CDR3 is CASSLPSTSLSYTDTQYF. Written as DNA, the CDR3 is TGTGCCAGCAGCTTACCCTCAACTAGCCTTTCTTACACAGATACGCAGTATTTT. The chain has TRBV7-9 and TRBJ2-3; D possibly corresponds to TRBD2 (6 bases). The length of the CDR3 is 18 residues. From germline, CDR1 is SEHNR and CDR2 FQNEAQ (reference sequence). Trimming pared 2 bases from V and 2 bases from J, leaving 20 bases between. Based on the CDR3 plus reference TRBV7-9 and TRBJ2-3, the full variable domain is DTGVSQNPRHKITKRGQNVTFRCDPISEHNRLYWYRQTLGQGPEFLTYFQNEAQLEKSRLLSDRFSAERPKGSFSTLEIQRTEQGDSAMYLCASSLPSTSLSYTDTQYFGPGTRLTVL.

This chain uses TRBV3-1 (or the pseudogene TRBV3-2) with TRBJ2-6; D ambiguous. Germline lookup yields CDR1 LGHDT and CDR2 YNNKEL (reference sequence). Between the trimmed V and J ends, which lost 5 bases and 0 bases, there was a span of 8 bases. The CDR3 sequence is 15 residues long. As DNA, the CDR3 is TGTGCCAGCAGCGCGCGTAGCTCTGGGGCCAACGTCCTGACTTTC. Translation: CASSARSSGANVLTF.

The gene calls are TRBV18 and TRBJ2-2; D is perhaps TRBD1 (6 bases). The V and J ends lost 6 bases and 5 bases respectively, with 13 bases between them. CDR1 KGHSH and CDR2 LQKENI come from the germline V gene. This CDR3 has 14 amino acids. Here the CDR3 DNA reads TGTGCCAGCTCCCCGGCAGGGGCAACCGGGGAGCTGTTTTTT. It codes for CASSPAGATGELFF.

V is TRBV12-3 or TRBV12-4 and J is TRBJ1-6; D is uncertain. The V gene lost 3 bases and the J gene lost 6 bases, with 6 bases spanning the gap. The CDR3 length is 13 residues. In DNA form, the CDR3 reads TGTGCCAGCAGTTTCAACAGTAATTCACCCCTCCACTTT. It codes for CASSFNSNSPLHF.

The chain couples TRBV7-8 to TRBJ1-6, with 7 bases fitting TRBD1. This CDR3 is 17 amino acids long. The V gene's germline CDR1 is SGHVS and CDR2 FQNEAQ. The ends lost 3 bases at V and 7 bases at J; junction bases unmatched: 12. The CDR3 DNA reads TGTGCCAGCAGCTTCACCGGGTCGGACAGGCTCAATTCACCCCTCCACTTT. It specifies CASSFTGSDRLNSPLHF.

The rearrangement joins TRBV15 to TRBJ1-1, with D possibly being TRBD1 (5 bases). Germline values: CDR1 LNHNV, CDR2 YYDKDF (reference sequence). Trimming removed 2 bases from V and 4 bases from J, with 11 bases in between. CDR3 length equals 14 residues. CDR3 region: CATSRSRVSTEAFF. Here the CDR3 DNA reads TGTGCCACCAGCAGATCCAGGGTGAGCACTGAAGCTTTCTTT.

The V and J genes are TRBV5-1 and TRBJ2-3, with TRBD2 matching 7 bases. This CDR3 contains 16 residues. CDR1 SGHRS and CDR2 YFSETQ come from the germline V gene. V gave up 2 bases and J gave up 5 bases; unmatched junction bases: 11. In DNA form, the CDR3 reads TGCGCCAGCAGCTTAGGGAGGGCCGGATTCAGAGATACGCAGTATTTT. This translates into CASSLGRAGFRDTQYF.

A remark on this clone: Other DNA sequences of this sample code for an identical CDR3. The chain couples TRBV18 to TRBJ1-1, with D unclear. Germline-derived CDR1 and CDR2 are KGHSH and LQKENI. Trimming removed 3 bases from V and 1 base from J, with 9 bases in between. The length of the CDR3 is 14 residues. The CDR3 reads CASSPAGKNTEAFF. For the CDR3, the DNA is TGTGCCAGCTCACCTGCCGGGAAGAACACTGAAGCTTTCTTT.

The chain has TRBV28 and TRBJ2-7, with TRBD2 matching 10 bases. Germline V lookup: CDR1 MDHEN, CDR2 SYDVKM. V shed 4 bases and J 0 bases; nucleotides not matched to a gene: 15. The CDR3 has 19 residues. The CDR3 DNA reads as TGTGCCAGCAGTTCCCGACTAGCGGGCCGTCATACCATCTCCTACGAGCAGTACTTC. This sequence encodes CASSSRLAGRHTISYEQYF.

The chain is built from TRBV7-2 and TRBJ1-2; D gene unclear. This CDR3 region has 15 residues. The germline V and J ends were trimmed by 4 bases and 8 bases, with 20 bases remaining between them. Per the germline V gene, CDR1 is SGHTA and CDR2 is FQGNSA. The CDR3 loop reads CASSSQLPGVGGYTF. The CDR3 DNA reads as TGTGCCAGCAGCTCGCAACTACCGGGAGTGGGGGGCTACACCTTC.

This chain joins TRBV6-4 and TRBJ2-7, with 10 positions matching TRBD2. Germline trimming cut 4 bases from V and 5 bases from J; bases unmatched to any gene: 8. This CDR3 has 15 residues. CDR1 is MRHNA and CDR2 is SNTAGT in the germline V gene. DNA of the CDR3: TGTGCCAGCAGTGTGGAGAGCGGGGGGGCCCACGAGCAGTACTTC. Translation: CASSVESGGAHEQYF.

J is TRBJ2-1 and V is TRBV19, with no clear D. The CDR3 spans 17 residues. Trimming stripped 5 bases from V and 4 bases from J, with 21 bases between. The germline CDR1 and CDR2 sequences are LNHDA and SQIVND (reference sequence). This CDR3 reads CASSLAHSGRFYNEQFF. The CDR3 coding sequence is TGTGCCAGTAGTTTGGCCCATTCTGGGCGCTTTTACAATGAGCAGTTCTTC.

The gene calls are TRBV11-3 and TRBJ1-1; weak D call: TRBD1 (5 bases). With 4 bases removed from V and 1 base from J, the gap between germline ends came to 7 bases. CDR3 length: 13 amino acids. CDR1 is SGHNT and CDR2 is YENEEA in the germline V gene. The CDR3 nucleotides read TGTGCCAGCAGCTCACAGGAGAACACTGAAGCTTTCTTT. This gives the protein CASSSQENTEAFF.

The chain uses TRBV10-3 and TRBJ1-5; TRBD1 matches at 9 bases. CDR3 size: 14 residues. The V gene end was trimmed by 4 bases and the J gene end by 3 bases; junction bases not matched to a gene: 1. Germline CDR1 is ENHRY and CDR2 is SYGVKD. The CDR3 nucleotides read TGTGCCATCAGTGGGACAGGGGTCAATCAGCCCCAGCATTTT. Translated: CAISGTGVNQPQHF.

The chain uses TRBV21-1 and TRBJ2-3; the table's D call TRBD1 went unverified against the DNA. TRBV21-1 is shown as a pseudogene. The CDR3 has 19 residues. Here the CDR3 reads CASSKGGYRSGTGTGTQYF. CDR3 sequence (DNA): TGTGCCAGCAGCAAAGGTGGGTACCGTTCGGGGACAGGAACGGGTACGCAGTATTTT.

The chain uses TRBV24-1 and TRBJ2-1, with 9 bases that match TRBD2. With 6 bases clipped from V and 9 bases from J, the junction kept 17 bases outside the gene matches. The CDR3 is made up of 17 amino acids. Germline V gene sequence: CDR1 KGHDR, CDR2 SFDVKD. CDR3 sequence: CATSPQGGTSFQGEQFF. CDR3 nucleotides: TGTGCCACCAGTCCCCAGGGCGGGACTAGCTTTCAGGGTGAGCAGTTCTTC.

The V and J genes are TRBV14 and TRBJ2-2, with 7 bases fitting TRBD2. CDR1 and CDR2 (germline): SGHDN, FVKESK. This CDR3 has 15 residues. With 5 bases clipped from V and 4 bases from J, the junction kept 7 bases outside the gene matches. CDR3 in amino acids: CASSDGLVRTGELFF. DNA for the CDR3: TGTGCCAGCAGCGATGGACTAGTTCGCACCGGGGAGCTGTTTTTT.

In this sample, this clone turned up many times. This chain links TRBV19 with TRBJ1-2; D unresolved. CDR3 size: 17 residues. Germline values: CDR1 LNHDA, CDR2 SQIVND (reference sequence). V gave up 6 bases and J gave up 7 bases, with 27 bases separating them. The CDR3 region is CASSSLTQPGRKGGYTF. In DNA form, the CDR3 reads TGTGCCAGTAGCAGCCTCACCCAACCGGGGAGGAAAGGTGGCTACACCTTC. Full variable domain (remainder filled in from reference TRBV19 and TRBJ1-2): DGGITQSPKYLFRKEGQNVTLSCEQNLNHDAMYWYRQDPGQGLRLIYYSQIVNDFQKGDIAEGYSVSREKKESFPLTVTSAQKNPTAFYLCASSSLTQPGRKGGYTFGSGTRLTVV.

The chain is built from TRBV10-3 and TRBJ2-2; 9 nucleotides align to TRBD2. From germline, CDR1 is ENHRY and CDR2 SYGVKD. The CDR3 is 16 amino acids. Trimming took 5 bases from V and 1 from J; bases not matched to a gene: 5. CDR3: CAISLAGVKNTGELFF. Here the CDR3 DNA reads TGTGCCATCAGTTTAGCGGGAGTGAAGAACACCGGGGAGCTGTTTTTT.

This clone occurred once. CDR3 sequence reads: CASSRVGTDTQYF. The CDR3 DNA reads as TGTGCCAGCAGCCGGGTAGGCACAGATACGCAGTATTTT. The J gene is TRBJ2-3, the V gene TRBV7-8, with D uncertain. This CDR3 contains 13 residues. The V gene lost 5 bases and the J gene lost 1 base, with 7 bases spanning the gap. CDR1 is SGHVS and CDR2 is FQNEAQ in the germline V gene.

The gene calls are TRBV10-3 and TRBJ2-5; tentative D call: TRBD1 (6 bases). Germline values: CDR1 ENHRY, CDR2 SYGVKD. V lost 2 bases, J lost 0 bases, and 10 bases lay in between. CDR3 size: 15 residues. The CDR3 sequence is CAISEGQPYQETQYF. The CDR3 nucleotides are TGTGCCATCAGTGAGGGACAGCCGTACCAAGAGACCCAGTACTTC.